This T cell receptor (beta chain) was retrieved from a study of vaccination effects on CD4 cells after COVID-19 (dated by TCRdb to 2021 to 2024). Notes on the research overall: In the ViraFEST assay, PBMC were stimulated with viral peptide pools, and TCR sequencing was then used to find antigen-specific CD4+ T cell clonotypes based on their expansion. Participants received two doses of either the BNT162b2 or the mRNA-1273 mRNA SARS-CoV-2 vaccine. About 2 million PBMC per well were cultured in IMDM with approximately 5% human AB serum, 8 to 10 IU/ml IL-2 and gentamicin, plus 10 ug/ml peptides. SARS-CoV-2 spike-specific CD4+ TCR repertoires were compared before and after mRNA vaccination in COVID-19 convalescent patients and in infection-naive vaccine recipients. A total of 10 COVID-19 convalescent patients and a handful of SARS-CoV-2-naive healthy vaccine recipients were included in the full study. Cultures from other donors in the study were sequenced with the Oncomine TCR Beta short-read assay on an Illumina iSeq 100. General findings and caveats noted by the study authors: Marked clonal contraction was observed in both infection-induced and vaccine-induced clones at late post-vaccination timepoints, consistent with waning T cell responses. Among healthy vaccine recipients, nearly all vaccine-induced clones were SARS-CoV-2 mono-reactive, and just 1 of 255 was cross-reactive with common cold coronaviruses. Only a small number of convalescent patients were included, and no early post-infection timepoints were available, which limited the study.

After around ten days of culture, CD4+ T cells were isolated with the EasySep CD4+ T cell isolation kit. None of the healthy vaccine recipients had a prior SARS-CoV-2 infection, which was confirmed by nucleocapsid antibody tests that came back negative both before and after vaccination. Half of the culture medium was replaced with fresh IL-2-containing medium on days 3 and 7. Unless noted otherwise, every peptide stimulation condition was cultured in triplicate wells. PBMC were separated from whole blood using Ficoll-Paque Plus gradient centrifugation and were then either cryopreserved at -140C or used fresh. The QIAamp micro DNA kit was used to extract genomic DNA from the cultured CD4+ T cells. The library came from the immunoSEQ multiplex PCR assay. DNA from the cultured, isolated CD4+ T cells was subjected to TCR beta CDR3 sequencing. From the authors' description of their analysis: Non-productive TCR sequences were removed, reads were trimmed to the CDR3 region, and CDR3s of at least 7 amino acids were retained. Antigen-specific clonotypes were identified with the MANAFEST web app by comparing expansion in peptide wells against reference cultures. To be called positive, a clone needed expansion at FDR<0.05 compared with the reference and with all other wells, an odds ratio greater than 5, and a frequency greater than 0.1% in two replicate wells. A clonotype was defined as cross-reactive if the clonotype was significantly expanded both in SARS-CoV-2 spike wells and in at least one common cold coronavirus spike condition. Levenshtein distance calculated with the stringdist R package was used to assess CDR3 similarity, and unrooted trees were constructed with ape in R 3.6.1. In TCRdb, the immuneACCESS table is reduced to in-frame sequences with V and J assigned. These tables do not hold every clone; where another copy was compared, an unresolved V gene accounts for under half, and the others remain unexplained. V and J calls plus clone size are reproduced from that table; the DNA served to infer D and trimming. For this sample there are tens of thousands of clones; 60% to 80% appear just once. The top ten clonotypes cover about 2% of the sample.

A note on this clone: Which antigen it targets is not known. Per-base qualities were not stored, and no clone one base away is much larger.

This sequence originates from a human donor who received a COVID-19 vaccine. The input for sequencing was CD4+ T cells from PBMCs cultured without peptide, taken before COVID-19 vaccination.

The bases read TGTGCCAGCAGTTTAGCCAGGAACACTGAAGCTTTCTTT. Its amino acids are CASSLARNTEAFF. The chain uses TRBV12-3 or TRBV12-4 and TRBJ1-1; no D segment can be confidently identified. Inclusive of the bounding cysteine and phenylalanine, the CDR3 is 13 residues long. This entry keeps only the CDR3 DNA: 39 bases, framed from base 1. The junction carries 3 bases between V and J, which are trimmed by 0 bases and 1 base respectively.